In its sample, the clone carrying this T cell receptor beta chain was seen once. The V and J ends lost 7 bases and 7 bases respectively, with 14 bases between them. Germline values: CDR1 MDHEN, CDR2 SYDVKM. The CDR3 loop spans 14 amino acids. Isolation of CD4+ and CD8+ T cells from PBMCs was achieved by sorting. Extracted RNA was reverse transcribed into cDNA, the sequencing template. Sequenced by immunoSEQ multiplex PCR; TCRdb stores in-frame clones only, minus some. The table has about 110,000 clones, approximately 63% seen once. This sample was taken from a study of CD8+ T cells in alopecia areata. The sequencing sample was made of CD8+ T cells sorted from blood. The chain recombines TRBV28 with TRBJ1-6; a weak D match, TRBD1 (6 bases). This TCR was recovered from a human donor in good health. CDR3 in amino acids: CASTPRGENSPLHF. The DNA of the CDR3 is TGTGCCAGCACCCCCAGGGGCGAAAATTCACCCCTCCACTTT.